Following are 11 T cell receptor beta chains from one sample sequenced in a study of post-analysis software for immune sequencing data. The study, taken as a whole, reports: Roughly five TRBV segments appeared more often in patients than in controls, and TRBV5-6, TRBV5-1 and TRBV20-1 were among these.

Libraries were made from TCR beta cDNA, and they carried unique molecular identifiers. TCRdb redid the calling of the PCR reads with MiXCR, one entry per CDR3 protein. The sample yields roughly 200,000 distinct CDR3 sequences, approximately 28% seen once. The antigens for these receptors are not known. Sequences were obtained from blood. Receptor source: a girl between 2 and 17 years old with multiple sclerosis.

The table lists this clonotype with many counts. The chain recombines TRBV5-1 with TRBJ2-7; the D gene could be TRBD1 or TRBD2 (5 bases each). Germline assignment: CDR1 SGHRS and CDR2 YFSETQ. The CDR3 consists of 13 residues. The V gene lost 0 bases and the J gene lost 5 bases, with 9 bases spanning the gap. The CDR3 here is CASSLGMGDEQYF. The CDR3 nucleotides are TGCGCCAGCAGCTTGGGAATGGGGGACGAGCAGTACTTC.

This clonotype was picked up many times. This rearrangement joins TRBV18 to TRBJ1-2; a weak D match, TRBD1 (5 bases). Germline values: CDR1 KGHSH, CDR2 LQKENI. This CDR3 has 14 residues. V was pared by 3 bases and J by 5 bases, with 13 bases between. This CDR3 reads CASSPRDGQYGYTF. The CDR3 bases are TGTGCCAGCTCACCCCGGGACGGACAATATGGCTACACCTTC.

This clonotype was counted many times. This chain joins TRBV4-1 and TRBJ2-7; D unclear. CDR1 and CDR2 from the germline V gene are MGHRA and YSYEKL. The CDR3 extends over 14 amino acids. Trimming stripped 5 bases from V and 2 bases from J, with 13 bases between. The CDR3 spells CASSVEWDAYEQYF. CDR3 nucleotide sequence: TGCGCCAGCAGCGTAGAGTGGGATGCCTACGAGCAGTACTTC.

The rearrangement joins TRBV7-8 to TRBJ1-5; 8 bases fit TRBD1. CDR3 length equals 16 residues. V lost 4 bases and J lost 0; bases outside the gene matches: 5. CDR1 SGHVS and CDR2 FQNEAQ come from the germline V gene. Here the CDR3 reads CASSSWTGNSNQPQHF. The CDR3 DNA follows: TGTGCCAGCAGCTCATGGACAGGGAATAGCAATCAGCCCCAGCATTTT.

In its sample, this clonotype was seen a few times. V usage is TRBV4-2 and J usage is TRBJ1-1, with D perhaps TRBD1 (6 bases). Trimming removed 5 bases from V and 1 base from J, with 14 bases in between. Germline V gives CDR1 LGHNA, CDR2 YNFKEQ. This CDR3 comprises 15 residues. The CDR3 sequence: CASSKGDTKNTEAFF. The CDR3 nucleotides are TGTGCCAGCAGCAAGGGGGACACCAAGAACACTGAAGCTTTCTTT.

This clonotype was seen at least ten times. The chain has TRBV12-3 or TRBV12-4 and TRBJ2-5; the D is unclear. V lost 5 bases to trimming and J lost 4 bases, with 5 bases between them. The CDR3 has 11 residues. The chain's CDR3 is CASSGRETQYF. CDR3 bases: TGTGCCAGCAGTGGAAGAGAGACCCAGTACTTC.

Only a few counts were recorded for this clonotype. The chain recombines TRBV5-1 with TRBJ1-1; the match to TRBD1 covers 9 bases. The CDR3 spans 15 residues. CDR1 is SGHRS and CDR2 is YFSETQ in the germline V gene. V lost 2 bases, J lost 10 bases, and 12 bases stayed unmatched. In nucleotides, the CDR3 is TGCGCCAGCAGCTTTTCCTGGGACAGGGCGGGGGGAGCTTTCTTT. Protein: CASSFSWDRAGGAFF.

The genes are TRBV20-1 and TRBJ2-7; D may be TRBD1 (5 bases). V was shortened by 0 bases and J by 3 bases, with 12 bases between the two germline ends. The length of the CDR3 is 14 residues. Germline lookup yields CDR1 DFQATT and CDR2 SNEGSKA (reference sequence). The CDR3 DNA is TGCAGTGCTAGAGATCTTTTAGGGGACTACGAGCAGTACTTC. It codes for CSARDLLGDYEQYF.

This chain links TRBV5-1 with TRBJ2-1; the D gene could be TRBD1 or TRBD2 (5 bases each). Germline-derived CDR1 and CDR2 are SGHRS and YFSETQ. CDR3 length: 12 amino acids. The germline V and J ends were trimmed by 6 bases and 7 bases, with 11 bases remaining between them. CDR3 region: CASIGGFNEQFF. The DNA of the CDR3 is TGCGCCAGCATTGGGGGTTTTAATGAGCAGTTCTTC.

Concerning this clonotype itself: An end of the junction does not agree with germline; a read error may underlie this. This chain connects TRBV6-2 or TRBV6-3 to TRBJ2-5; D is unclear. CDR3 size: 11 residues. Germline-derived CDR1 and CDR2 are MNHEY and SVGEGT. CDR3 protein: CACSYLETQYF. The DNA for the CDR3 is TGTGCCTGCAGTTACCTGGAGACCCAGTACTTC.

This clonotype has a count of ten or more. V gene TRBV5-1 combines with J gene TRBJ2-5, with TRBD1 as a possible D gene (6 bases). The CDR3 length is 14 residues. Germline V CDR1 and CDR2: SGHRS, YFSETQ. The V gene lost 1 base and the J gene lost 1 base, with 8 bases spanning the gap. CDR3 sequence reads: CASSLMTGQETQYF. Written as DNA, the CDR3 is TGCGCCAGCAGCTTGATGACAGGCCAAGAGACCCAGTACTTC.